Below, one TCR beta chain is given with its context. The method was immunoSEQ multiplex PCR; TCRdb's version includes in-frame clones alone and lacks a portion of them. The sample lists some 450,000 clones, less than 95% occurring once. This record comes from a study of Ad26.COV2.S vaccination and SARS-CoV-2 variants. The CDR3 is made up of 14 amino acids. Losses at the gene ends were 7 bases for V and 4 bases for J; bases not matched to a gene: 10. Germline V gene lookup returns CDR1 MDHEN and CDR2 SYDVKM. As to treatment: some 19 received Ad26.COV2.S at low or high dose, single or two shots; 5 received placebo; per-sample allocation not given. The samples date from day 63 after the first vaccine or placebo injection.

The origin of this receptor is a person aged 18-60 years who received the Ad26.COV2.S COVID-19 vaccine or a placebo. V usage is TRBV28 and J usage is TRBJ2-7; 7 bases match TRBD2. Sequenced material: peripheral blood, taken in a trial of Ad26.COV2.S vaccine versus placebo. CDR3 loop: CASTQGSGRYEQYF. In DNA, the CDR3 is TGTGCCAGCACCCAAGGTAGCGGGCGGTACGAGCAGTACTTC.